The rows below give T cell receptor beta chains drawn from one sample of a study of cytomegalovirus exposure and HLA in healthy donors. Only in-frame clones appear in the TCRdb table, and some are missing; sequencing was by immunoSEQ multiplex PCR. The repertoire holds roughly 100,000 clones, about 70% seen once, with around 3.5% in the top ten. Sequencing used PBMCs. The source of these receptors is a man aged 25 to 40 in good health and CMV-seronegative. Both conserved end residues are part of each CDR3. The order of the fields is J gene, V gene, clone size, D gene, CDR3 DNA, CDR3 protein. A D gene is named only where the DNA matches it firmly. A clone size is listed for some rows: how often the clone was seen (once, few, many), or a class if it is expanded.

j_call: TRBJ1-1; v_call: TRBV5-1; clone_size: -; d_call: -; cdr3_nt: TGCGCCAGCTCTCAAGCCACGGGCACTGAAGCTTTCTTT; cdr3_aa: CASSQATGTEAFF
j_call: TRBJ2-5; v_call: TRBV2; clone_size: -; d_call: -; cdr3_nt: TGTGCCAGCAGAGGACAAATTCAAGAGACCCAGTACTTC; cdr3_aa: CASRGQIQETQYF
j_call: TRBJ2-5; v_call: TRBV7-7; clone_size: -; d_call: -; cdr3_nt: TGTGCCCTAGGAAGGGAGACCCAGTACTTC; cdr3_aa: CALGRETQYF
j_call: TRBJ2-6; v_call: TRBV10-3; clone_size: few; d_call: TRBD1; cdr3_nt: TGTGCCATCAGTGATGGACAGGCTGGGGCCAACGTCCTGACTTTC; cdr3_aa: CAISDGQAGANVLTF
j_call: TRBJ2-5; v_call: TRBV9; clone_size: -; d_call: -; cdr3_nt: TGTGCCAGCAGCGTAAGCAGTCGCGGATTCCAAGAGACCCAGTACTTC; cdr3_aa: CASSVSSRGFQETQYF
j_call: TRBJ1-5; v_call: TRBV19; clone_size: once; d_call: TRBD1; cdr3_nt: TGTGCCAGTAGGAAGAGCGGGACAGGTGACCAGCCCCAGCATTTT; cdr3_aa: CASRKSGTGDQPQHF
j_call: TRBJ2-1; v_call: TRBV27; clone_size: once; d_call: TRBD1; cdr3_nt: TGTGCAGCTGGACAGGGTAGCAATGAGCAGTTCTTC; cdr3_aa: CAAGQGSNEQFF
j_call: TRBJ1-2; v_call: TRBV30; clone_size: few; d_call: -; cdr3_nt: TGTGCCTGGAGTACCCCTGGGGGGTACTATGGCTACACCTTC; cdr3_aa: CAWSTPGGYYGYTF
j_call: TRBJ2-7; v_call: TRBV18; clone_size: few; d_call: TRBD1; cdr3_nt: TGTGCCAGCTCATCGGGACAGGGGGCGAACCACGAGCAGTACTTC; cdr3_aa: CASSSGQGANHEQYF
j_call: TRBJ2-1; v_call: TRBV5-4; clone_size: -; d_call: TRBD2; cdr3_nt: TGTGCCAGCAGCCATGGGACTAGCGGGAGTTATGAGCAGTTCTTC; cdr3_aa: CASSHGTSGSYEQFF
j_call: TRBJ2-7; v_call: TRBV5-5; clone_size: few; d_call: -; cdr3_nt: TGTGCCAGCAGCTTGGTATTACGTCAGGTGGCCTACGAGCAGTACTTC; cdr3_aa: CASSLVLRQVAYEQYF
j_call: TRBJ2-7; v_call: TRBV10-1; clone_size: -; d_call: TRBD1; cdr3_nt: TGCGCCAGCAGTGGCGCTGGTGGGACAGTAGAAACCTACGAGCAGTACTTC; cdr3_aa: CASSGAGGTVETYEQYF
j_call: TRBJ2-5; v_call: TRBV12-5; clone_size: -; d_call: TRBD2; cdr3_nt: TGTGCTAGTGGTTTGTCGTTGGGTGGCGGGAGGGCCCAGGAGACCCAGTACTTC; cdr3_aa: CASGLSLGGGRAQETQYF
j_call: TRBJ1-2; v_call: TRBV5-4; clone_size: -; d_call: -; cdr3_nt: TGTGCCAGCAGCCCTGGTGTCGGGGACTACACCTTC; cdr3_aa: CASSPGVGDYTF